Shown below are 30 T cell receptor beta chains from a single sample sequenced in a study of CD8 T cells in Susac syndrome. Roughly 0.5 to 1 ug RNA was reverse transcribed with random hexamers. A single record per CDR3 protein comes from TCRdb applying MiXCR to the immunoSEQ multiplex PCR reads. The sample has around 180,000 distinct CDR3 sequences, roughly 92% seen once. The sample taken for sequencing was CD4+ T cells from PBMCs. These receptors were obtained from a human donor with multiple sclerosis.

This clonotype was observed a handful of times. The chain joins TRBV5-1 to TRBJ2-5, with 7 positions matching TRBD1. The length of the CDR3 is 16 residues. Losses at the gene ends were 4 bases for V and 2 bases for J; bases not matched to a gene: 11. CDR1 and CDR2 from the germline V gene are SGHRS and YFSETQ. Here the CDR3 DNA reads TGCGCCAGCAGCCTGTGGACCGGGACAGCTCAAGAGACCCAGTACTTC. It is translated as CASSLWTGTAQETQYF.

The chain recombines TRBV6-2 or TRBV6-3 with TRBJ2-5; TRBD2 agrees at 10 bases. The J segment lost 10 bases and the V segment lost 5 bases, leaving 4 bases of the junction unmatched. The CDR3 totals 12 residues. CDR1 is MNHEY and CDR2 is SVGEGT in the germline V gene. The CDR3 DNA reads TGTGCCAGCAGTCTAGCGGGGGCATACCAGTACTTC. It translates to CASSLAGAYQYF.

The rearrangement links TRBV13 to TRBJ1-2; no firm D call. Germline CDR1 is PRHDT and CDR2 is FYEKMQ (reference sequence). This CDR3 has 16 amino acids. The V end was cut by 0 bases, the J end by 0 bases, with 11 bases between. Here the CDR3 DNA reads TGTGCCAGCAGCTTAGGCCGAGCGCCTCCTAACTATGGCTACACCTTC. Translation: CASSLGRAPPNYGYTF.

V gene TRBV29-1 combines with J gene TRBJ2-7; 8 bases map to TRBD2. The CDR3 loop spans 16 amino acids. In germline, CDR1 is SQVTM, CDR2 ANQGSEA. V lost 7 bases and J lost 3; bases outside the gene matches: 17. Here the CDR3 reads CSAGGLAGSLGYEQYF. The CDR3 DNA sequence: TGCAGCGCTGGAGGGCTAGCGGGTTCCCTAGGCTACGAGCAGTACTTC.

This clonotype has only one observation. The chain links TRBV27 to TRBJ2-7; D unclear. The V end was cut by 8 bases, the J end by 5 bases, with 22 bases between. CDR1 is MNHEY, CDR2 SMNVEV, per germline (reference sequence). The CDR3 sequence is 15 residues long. DNA for the CDR3: TGTGCCAGCGCCCCCTGGGAACCCCTCTTTAACGAGCAGTACTTC. Translation gives CASAPWEPLFNEQYF.

The chain couples TRBV12-3 or TRBV12-4 to TRBJ1-3; D gene unclear. V dropped 4 bases and J dropped 11 bases, with 9 bases sitting between them. The CDR3 is 11 amino acids. CDR3 residues: CASSYRAAIYF. The CDR3 nucleotides read TGTGCCAGCAGTTATAGGGCGGCCATATATTTT.

This chain uses TRBV4-2 with TRBJ2-7; the D call may be TRBD1 or TRBD2 (5 bases each). Germline loops: CDR1 LGHNA, CDR2 YNFKEQ. V lost 4 bases to trimming and J lost 4 bases, with 14 bases between them. The CDR3 totals 14 residues. CDR3 in DNA: TGTGCCAGCAGCCCAGAGGCCAGGGAGTACGAGCAGTACTTC. Translating it yields CASSPEAREYEQYF.

V is TRBV7-2 and J is TRBJ1-4; D ambiguous. Trimming removed 1 base from V and 5 bases from J, with 8 bases in between. The CDR3 is 14 amino acids. The germline CDR1 and CDR2 sequences are SGHTA and FQGNSA. CDR3 DNA sequence: TGTGCCAGCAGCTTAGATTGGTCGAATGAAAAACTGTTTTTT. It specifies CASSLDWSNEKLFF.

This chain joins TRBV5-6 and TRBJ1-2; 8 bases line up with TRBD1. The V and J ends lost 0 bases and 2 bases, in that order; junction bases with no gene match: 3. The germline V gene has CDR1 SGHDT and CDR2 YYEEEE. The CDR3 consists of 15 residues. The CDR3 region has the DNA TGTGCCAGCAGCTTGGGGACAGGGTTCAACTATGGCTACACCTTC. Its translation is CASSLGTGFNYGYTF.

The V gene is TRBV11-2, the J gene TRBJ2-5, with a tentative D call TRBD1 (6 bases). Germline CDR1 SGHAT, CDR2 FQNNGV. V lost 5 bases and J lost 6, with 16 bases in between. The CDR3 sequence is 14 residues long. The CDR3 region has the DNA TGTGCCAGCAGCGGGGGCCTAGTGGATAAGACCCAGTACTTC. Amino acid sequence: CASSGGLVDKTQYF.

This clonotype appeared once. V gene TRBV12-3 or TRBV12-4 combines with J gene TRBJ2-6; D remains unclear. The CDR3 is 11 residues long. V was shortened by 9 bases and J by 11 bases, with 11 bases between the two germline ends. DNA of the CDR3: TGTGCCAGTGCCCCCCGAGACGTCCTGACTTTC. Encoded protein: CASAPRDVLTF.

This clonotype was counted a single time. The chain combines TRBV6-5 with TRBJ1-1, with a possible D match to TRBD1 (5 bases). Germline values: CDR1 MNHEY, CDR2 SVGAGI. The CDR3 sequence is 14 residues long. V lost 5 bases to trimming and J lost 7 bases, with 17 bases between them. The CDR3 sequence: CASSPRVGAGEAFF. CDR3 bases: TGTGCCAGCAGTCCTCGGGTCGGGGCGGGTGAAGCTTTCTTT.

The chain couples TRBV20-1 to TRBJ2-3, with a weak D call TRBD1 (6 bases). This CDR3 has 13 amino acids. In germline, CDR1 is DFQATT, CDR2 SNEGSKA (reference sequence). V was clipped by 3 bases and J by 0 bases, with 7 bases between them. In DNA, the CDR3 is TGCAGTGCTAGGGGGGCTAGCACAGATACGCAGTATTTT. Translation: CSARGASTDTQYF.

In the case of this clonotype: Its ends do not fully match the called genes, so a read error is possible. The chain is built from TRBV2 and TRBJ1-6; D unclear. Germline assignment: CDR1 SNHLY and CDR2 FYNNEI. This CDR3 is built from 13 residues. The CDR3 DNA follows: TGTGCCAGCAGTGGGGCAGTTAATTCACTCCTCCACTTT. This gives the protein CASSGAVNSLLHF. Supplemented by reference TRBV2 and TRBJ1-6, the full variable domain reads EPEVTQTPSHQVTQMGQEVILRCVPISNHLYFYWYRQILGQKVEFLVSFYNNEISEKSEIFDDQFSVERPDGSNFTLKIRSTKLEDSAMYFCASSGAVNSLLHFGNGTRLTVT.

The gene calls are TRBV7-3 and TRBJ2-2, with TRBD2 as a possible D gene (6 bases). Germline CDR1 SGHTA, CDR2 FQGTGA. Trimming pared 5 bases from V and 3 bases from J, leaving 16 bases between. This CDR3 region has 16 residues. Written as DNA, the CDR3 is TGTGCCAGCAGCCCTTTGGGGGGAGCGGACACCGGGGAGCTGTTTTTT. As protein: CASSPLGGADTGELFF.

This clonotype came up once. The chain is built from TRBV4-1 and TRBJ1-2; TRBD1 agrees at 7 bases. This CDR3 has 14 amino acids. With 0 bases clipped from V and 4 bases from J, the junction kept 2 bases outside the gene matches. Germline CDR1 and CDR2: MGHRA and YSYEKL. CDR3 in amino acids: CASSQDGTVYGYTF. CDR3 bases: TGCGCCAGCAGCCAAGATGGGACAGTCTATGGCTACACCTTC.

This rearrangement joins TRBV12-3 or TRBV12-4 to TRBJ2-4; 7 bases match TRBD2. With V trimmed by 6 bases and J by 9 bases, 11 bases remained unmatched. The CDR3 runs to 14 residues. Here the CDR3 DNA reads TGTGCCAGCAGCCCACTAGCGTCAAATCTCATTCAGTACTTC. Protein: CASSPLASNLIQYF.

The V gene is TRBV2, the J gene TRBJ2-1; no clear D. The CDR3 covers 13 residues. Germline V lookup: CDR1 SNHLY, CDR2 FYNNEI. The V and J ends lost 5 bases and 8 bases respectively, with 13 bases between them. DNA of the CDR3: TGTGCCAGCAGTTGGACGAAGTTCGATGAGCAGTTCTTC. Translated, it gives CASSWTKFDEQFF.

The chain recombines TRBV28 with TRBJ2-5; D may be TRBD1 or TRBD2 (5 bases each). The CDR3 spans 15 residues. V gave up 5 bases and J gave up 2 bases, with 15 bases separating them. Germline CDR1 and CDR2: MDHEN and SYDVKM. This chain's CDR3 is CASSPDFGAQETQYF. In DNA form, the CDR3 reads TGTGCCAGCAGTCCAGATTTCGGGGCTCAAGAGACCCAGTACTTC. The complete variable domain, with remaining parts taken from reference TRBV28 and TRBJ2-5, reads DVKVTQSSRYLVKRTGEKVFLECVQDMDHENMFWYRQDPGLGLRLIYFSYDVKMKEKGDIPEGYSVSREKKERFSLILESASTNQTSMYLCASSPDFGAQETQYFGPGTRLLVL.

This chain links TRBV5-6 with TRBJ1-2; D is ambiguous. This CDR3 has 11 amino acids. CDR1 and CDR2 from the germline V gene are SGHDT and YYEEEE. Trimming cost V 0 bases and J 8 bases, with 5 bases left between them. In DNA, the CDR3 is TGTGCCAGCAGCTTGGGGGTCGGCTACACCTTC. This codes for CASSLGVGYTF.

The rearrangement links TRBV18 to TRBJ2-2; TRBD1 matches 9 bases. Trimming cost V 3 bases and J 4 bases; bases outside gene matches: 3. CDR1 is KGHSH and CDR2 is LQKENI in the germline V gene. The CDR3 contains 15 residues. CDR3 nucleotides: TGTGCCAGCTCACCGGGGACAGGGTTCACCGGGGAGCTGTTTTTT. The encoded protein is CASSPGTGFTGELFF.

The table lists this clonotype with a count of one. J is TRBJ1-1 and V is TRBV3-1; maybe TRBD1 (5 bases). CDR1 and CDR2 (germline): LGHDT, YNNKEL (reference sequence). CDR3 length equals 14 residues. Deletions cut 1 base from V and 5 bases from J, with 11 bases between. The CDR3 DNA is TGTGCCAGCAGCCAAGGGGACCGGAGGACTGAAGCTTTCTTT. Its translation: CASSQGDRRTEAFF.

This rearrangement joins TRBV5-1 to TRBJ2-1; 8 nucleotides agree with TRBD2. Germline trimming cut 1 base from V and 5 bases from J; bases unmatched to any gene: 8. CDR3 length: 16 residues. Germline CDR1 reads SGHRS; CDR2 reads YFSETQ. The CDR3 loop is CASSLYPGLEDNEQFF. DNA for the CDR3: TGCGCCAGCAGCTTGTACCCGGGACTAGAGGACAATGAGCAGTTCTTC.

The chain recombines TRBV15 with TRBJ2-1; 13 bases map to TRBD2. This CDR3 has 17 residues. Trimming cost V 3 bases and J 0 bases; bases outside gene matches: 2. The V gene's germline CDR1 is LNHNV and CDR2 YYDKDF (reference sequence). The CDR3 DNA is TGTGCCACCAGCAGCGGACTAGCGGGAGACTCCTACAATGAGCAGTTCTTC. It codes for CATSSGLAGDSYNEQFF. Based on the CDR3 plus reference TRBV15 and TRBJ2-1, the full variable domain is DAMVIQNPRYQVTQFGKPVTLSCSQTLNHNVMYWYQQKSSQAPKLLFHYYDKDFNNEADTPDNFQSRRPNTSFCFLDIRSPGLGDTAMYLCATSSGLAGDSYNEQFFGPGTRLTVL.

The V gene is TRBV25-1, the J gene TRBJ1-1, with 8 nucleotides matching TRBD1. This CDR3 comprises 17 residues. V was clipped by 2 bases and J by 1 base; unmatched bases: 9. CDR1 is MGHDK and CDR2 is SYGVNS in the germline V gene. The chain's CDR3 is CASSEGARGQENTEAFF. The CDR3 DNA is TGTGCCAGCAGTGAAGGAGCTCGGGGACAGGAGAACACTGAAGCTTTCTTT.

The chain has TRBV2 and TRBJ1-3; D unclear. CDR1 is SNHLY, CDR2 FYNNEI, per germline. The CDR3 totals 15 residues. Trimming stripped 4 bases from V and 2 bases from J, with 12 bases between. The CDR3 sequence: CASSVRADAGNTIYF. As DNA, the CDR3 is TGTGCCAGCAGTGTACGGGCGGACGCTGGAAACACCATATATTTT.

As to this clonotype: Germline is not matched at one junction end, which may reflect a read error. This chain connects TRBV2 to TRBJ1-5; 7 nucleotides match TRBD1. The V gene's germline CDR1 is SNHLY and CDR2 FYNNEI. The CDR3 has 14 residues. CDR3 residues: CASREGQDNQPQHF. In DNA, the CDR3 is TGTGCCAGCAGAGAAGGACAGGACAATCAGCCCCAGCATTTT.

This clonotype appeared a few times. The gene calls are TRBV7-2 and TRBJ2-5; 9 nucleotides agree with TRBD2. With 10 bases clipped from V and 4 bases from J, the junction kept 7 bases outside the gene matches. This CDR3 is 13 amino acids long. The germline V gene has CDR1 SGHTA and CDR2 FQGNSA. The DNA of the CDR3 is TGTGCCACCAAAGCGGGAGGAGGAGAGACCCAGTACTTC. It translates to CATKAGGGETQYF. The full variable domain, completed using reference TRBV7-2 and TRBJ2-5, is GAGVSQSPSNKVTEKGKDVELRCDPISGHTALYWYRQSLGQGLEFLIYFQGNSAPDKSGLPSDRFSAERTGGSVSTLTIQRTQQEDSAVYLCATKAGGGETQYFGPGTRLLVL.

This clonotype has only one observation. This chain links TRBV4-1 with TRBJ2-7; 10 bases match TRBD1. Losses at the gene ends were 1 base for V and 6 bases for J; bases not matched to a gene: 6. Germline CDR1 reads MGHRA; CDR2 reads YSYEKL. The CDR3 has 15 amino acids. The CDR3 coding sequence is TGCGCCAGCAGCCAAGTAGGGACAGGGGTGTTCGAGCAGTACTTC. It yields the protein CASSQVGTGVFEQYF.

The chain is built from TRBV20-1 and TRBJ1-5, with unresolved D. Germline V lookup: CDR1 DFQATT, CDR2 SNEGSKA (reference sequence). The CDR3 runs 13 residues. The ends were cut back, 6 bases at V and 2 bases at J, with 11 bases in the middle. The CDR3, as DNA: TGCAGTGCCCCCCTGGGCGGCAATCAGCCCCAGCATTTT. It yields the protein CSAPLGGNQPQHF.